Listed here are 14 T cell receptor beta chains from one sample, sequenced in a study of CD8 T cells in ankylosing spondylitis. General study points: Characteristic, it appeared, of ankylosing spondylitis blood was a TCR beta motif of eight highly homologous variants.

These receptors are not linked to any known antigen. TCRdb fed the 5' RACE reads into MiXCR, producing one record per CDR3 protein. The sample yields 450,000 to 550,000 distinct CDR3 sequences, approximately 5.3% seen once. The sample was blood, either unsorted or a sorted T cell fraction (not recorded which). These receptors were taken from a male donor with ankylosing spondylitis.

This clonotype showed up many times. In nucleotides, the CDR3 is TGTGCCAGCAGTAGATCCAAGGACAGGGTGAGGGGTCAGCCCCAGCATTTT. Residues: CASSRSKDRVRGQPQHF. The chain is built from TRBV27 and TRBJ1-5; TRBD1 matches at 8 bases. The V gene end was trimmed by 5 bases and the J gene end by 6 bases; junction bases not matched to a gene: 15. The CDR3 totals 17 residues. Per the germline V gene, CDR1 is MNHEY and CDR2 is SMNVEV (reference sequence).

The sample holds many counts of this clonotype. The rearrangement uses TRBV9 and TRBJ2-2; D gene ambiguous. The V end was cut by 1 base, the J end by 3 bases, with 4 bases between. Germline V lookup: CDR1 SGDLS, CDR2 YYNGEE. The CDR3 runs to 13 residues. The CDR3 coding sequence is TGTGCCAGCAGCGTACTGGACACCGGGGAGCTGTTTTTT. This encodes CASSVLDTGELFF.

This clonotype came up many times. The gene calls are TRBV10-3 and TRBJ2-7, with unresolved D. In germline, CDR1 is ENHRY, CDR2 SYGVKD. The CDR3 sequence is 14 residues long. The ends were cut back, 3 bases at V and 2 bases at J, with 11 bases in the middle. CDR3 coding DNA: TGTGCCATCAGTGAATACAGCAGGACCTACGAGCAGTACTTC. As protein: CAISEYSRTYEQYF.

This clonotype was detected many times. The V call is TRBV7-9, the J call TRBJ1-1; D is unclear. The CDR3 is 11 residues long. With 4 bases removed from V and 9 bases from J, the gap between germline ends came to 9 bases. Germline V lookup: CDR1 SEHNR, CDR2 FQNEAQ (reference sequence). CDR3 coding DNA: TGTGCCAGCAGCTCTCCAAGCCAAGCTTTCTTT. Amino acids: CASSSPSQAFF.

In this sample, this clonotype turned up a few times. CDR3 in DNA: TGCGCCAGCAGCACCGCGCCGAAATGGGGCTCCTACGAGCAGTACTTC. Translation gives CASSTAPKWGSYEQYF. V usage is TRBV5-1 and J usage is TRBJ2-7, with D uncertain. Germline V gives CDR1 SGHRS, CDR2 YFSETQ. V was shortened by 4 bases and J by 0 bases, with 17 bases between the two germline ends. This CDR3 contains 16 residues.

The rearrangement joins TRBV7-6 to TRBJ2-1, with D perhaps matching TRBD1 (5 bases). Germline assignment: CDR1 SGHVS and CDR2 FNYEAQ. V lost 5 bases and J 10 bases, leaving 15 bases between the germline ends. This CDR3 is built from 13 residues. CDR3 nucleotide sequence: TGTGCCAGCAGCACCCAAGGGGCGACAGAGCAGTTCTTC. Translating gives CASSTQGATEQFF.

This clonotype was seen many times. The DNA of the CDR3 is TGCGCCAGCAGCGAGGACAATTCACCCCTCCACTTT. Protein sequence: CASSEDNSPLHF. The V call is TRBV5-1, the J call TRBJ1-6; no reliable D call. The ends were cut back, 4 bases at V and 7 bases at J, with 6 bases in the middle. The CDR3 sequence is 12 residues long. In germline, CDR1 is SGHRS, CDR2 YFSETQ.

This clonotype was counted many times. J is TRBJ2-1 and V is TRBV5-1, with 8 bases identical to TRBD1. This CDR3 is 15 amino acids long. Germline V gene lookup returns CDR1 SGHRS and CDR2 YFSETQ. Unmatched junction bases numbered 4, after V lost 0 bases and J lost 5 bases. The CDR3 sequence: CASSLGQGNDNEQFF. In DNA form, the CDR3 reads TGCGCCAGCAGCTTGGGACAGGGGAACGACAATGAGCAGTTCTTC.

This clonotype has ten or more counts. The chain carries TRBV5-1 and TRBJ2-3; tentatively, D is TRBD2 (6 bases). The CDR3 runs to 14 residues. With 9 bases removed from V and 4 bases from J, the gap between germline ends came to 18 bases. Germline loops: CDR1 SGHRS, CDR2 YFSETQ. This CDR3 reads CATGPGLLADTQYF. As DNA, the CDR3 is TGCGCCACCGGCCCGGGACTCCTCGCAGATACGCAGTATTTT.

The sample holds many counts of this clonotype. The V gene is TRBV6-5, the J gene TRBJ1-2; weak D call: TRBD1 (5 bases). Germline V gives CDR1 MNHEY, CDR2 SVGAGI. The CDR3 has 15 residues. With 2 bases removed from V and 4 bases from J, the gap between germline ends came to 14 bases. The CDR3 region has the DNA TGTGCCAGCAGTTACCCGACAGAATTAAGCTATGGCTACACCTTC. Protein product: CASSYPTELSYGYTF.

This clonotype was counted ten times or more. The chain joins TRBV12-3 or TRBV12-4 to TRBJ1-4, with 11 positions matching TRBD1. V lost 5 bases and J lost 8; bases outside the gene matches: 4. CDR3 length equals 14 residues. The CDR3 DNA follows: TGTGCCAGCAGTCCCGGGACAGGGGGAGAAAAACTGTTTTTT. Translation: CASSPGTGGEKLFF.

This clonotype was detected ten times or more. The CDR3 loop reads CASSQDMGGNRELFF. The CDR3 bases are TGCGCCAGCAGCCAAGATATGGGGGGAAACAGGGAGCTGTTTTTT. V gene TRBV4-3 combines with J gene TRBJ2-2; TRBD2 might be the D (6 bases). Trimming left V 0 bases short and J 9 bases short, with 14 bases between. CDR1 and CDR2 (germline): LGHNA, YSLEER. This CDR3 has 15 residues.

Ten or more counts support this clonotype. This chain joins TRBV20-1 and TRBJ2-1; 7 bases map to TRBD1. Trimming took 5 bases from V and 9 from J; bases not matched to a gene: 16. CDR1 and CDR2 (germline): DFQATT, SNEGSKA (reference sequence). The CDR3 extends over 15 amino acids. CDR3 bases: TGCAGTGCTCAGGGGGACAGCTCCACCAACGCTGAGCAGTTCTTC. It yields the protein CSAQGDSSTNAEQFF.

At least ten counts were recorded for this clonotype. The rearrangement links TRBV29-1 to TRBJ2-5; no definite D call. CDR3 size: 12 residues. V was shortened by 7 bases and J by 5 bases, with 14 bases between the two germline ends. Germline V gene sequence: CDR1 SQVTM, CDR2 ANQGSEA. CDR3 residues: CSADGLGETQYF. The CDR3 nucleotides read TGCAGCGCCGATGGGTTGGGGGAGACCCAGTACTTC.